The clone carrying this T cell receptor beta chain was counted many times. Its target is unknown. Trimming took 6 bases from V and 0 from J; bases not matched to a gene: 10. CDR3 length: 16 residues. Germline values: CDR1 SEHNR, CDR2 FQNEAQ (reference sequence). Authors of the study amplified TCR beta CDR3 regions from RNA transcripts. HTBI primers were the set used in a first-round RT-PCR of the TCR CDR3. TCRdb re-analysed the multiplex PCR reads in MiXCR, keeping a single row per CDR3 protein. The sample yields about 700,000 distinct CDR3 sequences, 12% to 15% seen once. The study left out patients who had uncontrolled infection, other autoimmune disease, pregnancy or lactation. The sample originates from a study of T cells in Graves' hyperthyroidism and ophthalmopathy. Study as a whole: Peripheral blood collection took place at initial diagnosis, before any treatment. Overall study findings and caveats: Most thyroid clonotypes expanded above 0.001 appeared in blood too.

The TCR originated in a woman younger than 30 with Graves' hyperthyroidism. The V and J genes are TRBV7-9 and TRBJ1-1; 7 nucleotides match TRBD1. The material sequenced was blood. In nucleotides, the CDR3 is TGTGCCAGCAGAGAAGCTAAGGGGGCAGTGAACACTGAAGCTTTCTTT. It yields the protein CASREAKGAVNTEAFF.